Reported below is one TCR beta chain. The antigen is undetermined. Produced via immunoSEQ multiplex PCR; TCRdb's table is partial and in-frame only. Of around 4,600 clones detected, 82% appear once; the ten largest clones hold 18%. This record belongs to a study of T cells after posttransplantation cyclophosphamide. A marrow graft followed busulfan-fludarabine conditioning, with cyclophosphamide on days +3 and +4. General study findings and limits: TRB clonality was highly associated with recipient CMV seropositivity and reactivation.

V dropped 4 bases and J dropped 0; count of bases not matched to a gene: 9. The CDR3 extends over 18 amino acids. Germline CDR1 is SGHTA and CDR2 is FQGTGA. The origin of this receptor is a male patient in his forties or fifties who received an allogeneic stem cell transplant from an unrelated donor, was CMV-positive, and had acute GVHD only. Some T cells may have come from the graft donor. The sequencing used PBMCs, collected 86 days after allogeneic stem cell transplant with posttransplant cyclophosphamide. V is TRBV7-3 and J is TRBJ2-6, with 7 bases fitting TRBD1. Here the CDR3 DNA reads TGTGCCAGCAGCTCCAGGGGGAACCCAATCTCTGGGGCCAACGTCCTGACTTTC. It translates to CASSSRGNPISGANVLTF.